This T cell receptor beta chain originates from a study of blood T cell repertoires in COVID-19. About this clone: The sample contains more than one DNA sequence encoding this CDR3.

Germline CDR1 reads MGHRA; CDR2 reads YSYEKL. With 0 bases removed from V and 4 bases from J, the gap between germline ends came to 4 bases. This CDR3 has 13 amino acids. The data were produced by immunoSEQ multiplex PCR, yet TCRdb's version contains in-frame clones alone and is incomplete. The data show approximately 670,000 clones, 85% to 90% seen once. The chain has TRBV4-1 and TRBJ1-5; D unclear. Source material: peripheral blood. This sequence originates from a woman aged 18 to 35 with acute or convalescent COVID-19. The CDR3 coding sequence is TGCGCCAGCAGCCAAGACCTAAATCAGCCCCAGCATTTT. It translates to CASSQDLNQPQHF.